One sample yielded the 25 T cell receptor beta chains listed below, sequenced in a study of tumor T cells in aggressive B-cell lymphoma. Clones were read by immunoSEQ multiplex PCR, and TCRdb kept only the in-frame ones, dropping some. The sample records about 850 clones, roughly 90% being singletons. Input material: tumor tissue. The receptors derive from an adult with diffuse large B cell lymphoma.

The chain couples TRBV4-2 to TRBJ1-2; D ambiguous. Looked up from germline, CDR1 is LGHNA and CDR2 is YNFKEQ. The CDR3 has 15 amino acids. V was trimmed by 1 base and J by 2 bases, leaving 11 bases between them. The CDR3: CASSQAGYENYGYTF. In DNA, the CDR3 is TGTGCCAGCAGCCAAGCCGGGTACGAAAACTATGGCTACACCTTC.

The rearrangement links TRBV29-1 to TRBJ2-1, with TRBD2 matching 13 bases. The V segment lost 4 bases and the J segment 6 bases; nucleotides outside the gene matches: 12. CDR1 is SQVTM, CDR2 ANQGSEA, per germline. This CDR3 spans 17 amino acids. The CDR3 protein is CSVGGLTGTSGINEQFF. In DNA, the CDR3 is TGCAGCGTTGGGGGCCTAACCGGGACTAGCGGGATCAATGAGCAGTTCTTC.

The chain employs TRBV6-1 and TRBJ2-1; 9 positions agree with TRBD1. Germline trimming cut 7 bases from V and 4 bases from J; bases unmatched to any gene: 5. Per the germline V gene, CDR1 is MNHNS and CDR2 is SASEGT. The CDR3 length is 14 residues. CDR3 in DNA: TGTGCCAGCACCCCGGGACAGGGATACAATGAGCAGTTCTTC. It translates to CASTPGQGYNEQFF.

The V gene is TRBV29-1, the J gene TRBJ2-1; possible D gene TRBD2, 5 bases. Per germline, CDR1 SQVTM and CDR2 ANQGSEA. V lost 4 bases to trimming and J lost 0 bases, with 13 bases between them. The CDR3 length is 15 residues. The CDR3 DNA follows: TGCAGCGTTGGGGGTAGCGAAAGCTCCTACAATGAGCAGTTCTTC. As protein: CSVGGSESSYNEQFF.

V usage is TRBV7-2 and J usage is TRBJ2-1, with D perhaps matching TRBD2 (6 bases). The CDR3 spans 15 residues. The V gene lost 1 base and the J gene lost 7 bases, with 14 bases spanning the gap. CDR1 is SGHTA and CDR2 is FQGNSA in the germline V gene. CDR3 protein: CASSLVGHGGNEQFF. CDR3 sequence (DNA): TGTGCCAGCAGCTTAGTGGGCCACGGAGGGAATGAGCAGTTCTTC.

The rearrangement uses TRBV5-1 and TRBJ2-1; D may be TRBD1 (5 bases). CDR3 size: 13 residues. Germline assignment: CDR1 SGHRS and CDR2 YFSETQ. Trimming stripped 4 bases from V and 9 bases from J, with 14 bases between. The CDR3 nucleotides read TGCGCCAGCAGCCCTCCTAGGGGATTTGAGCAGTTCTTC. Residues: CASSPPRGFEQFF.

The chain carries TRBV5-1 and TRBJ2-2, with D possibly matching TRBD2 (5 bases). The V gene's germline CDR1 is SGHRS and CDR2 YFSETQ. The CDR3 has 13 amino acids. Trimming cost V 2 bases and J 6 bases, with 8 bases left between them. CDR3 residues: CASSLDSAGELFF. In nucleotides, the CDR3 is TGCGCCAGCAGCTTAGATAGCGCCGGGGAGCTGTTTTTT.

This chain joins TRBV9 and TRBJ2-7; D remains ambiguous. The CDR3 covers 15 residues. From germline, CDR1 is SGDLS and CDR2 YYNGEE. Trimming cost V 0 bases and J 1 base, with 11 bases left between them. The CDR3 bases are TGTGCCAGCAGCGTAGGCGCCACAGAGTCCTACGAGCAGTACTTC. Encoded protein: CASSVGATESYEQYF. Drawing the rest from reference TRBV9 and TRBJ2-7, the complete variable domain is DSGVTQTPKHLITATGQRVTLRCSPRSGDLSVYWYQQSLDQGLQFLIQYYNGEERAKGNILERFSAQQFPDLHSELNLSSLELGDSALYFCASSVGATESYEQYFGPGTRLTVT.

This clone was seen a single time. This rearrangement joins TRBV10-3 to TRBJ2-5; TRBD2 aligns across 7 bases. V shed 8 bases, J shed 5 bases, and the junction held 8 bases outside the gene matches. This CDR3 has 13 residues. Germline CDR1 reads ENHRY; CDR2 reads SYGVKD. This CDR3 is CAIGGAGIETQYF. CDR3 nucleotide sequence: TGTGCCATCGGGGGAGCGGGAATCGAGACCCAGTACTTC.

This clone is a singleton in its sample. The chain couples TRBV7-8 to TRBJ2-1; D uncertain. CDR1 is SGHVS, CDR2 FQNEAQ, per germline. This CDR3 region has 14 residues. Deletions cut 4 bases from V and 6 bases from J, with 13 bases between. The CDR3 nucleotides read TGTGCCAGCAGCTCGACGACTGCCAGCAATGAGCAGTTCTTC. It encodes CASSSTTASNEQFF. The full variable domain, with the rest looked up from reference TRBV7-8 and TRBJ2-1, is GAGVSQSPRYKVAKRGQDVALRCDPISGHVSLFWYQQALGQGPEFLTYFQNEAQLDKSGLPSDRFFAERPEGSVSTLKIQRTQQEDSAVYLCASSSTTASNEQFFGPGTRLTVL.

V usage is TRBV7-2 and J usage is TRBJ1-1, with D uncertain. CDR3 length: 13 residues. Germline lookup yields CDR1 SGHTA and CDR2 FQGNSA. Trimming left V 0 bases short and J 1 base short, with 3 bases between. The CDR3 DNA reads TGTGCCAGCAGCTTAGCCCAGAACACTGAAGCTTTCTTT. Protein sequence: CASSLAQNTEAFF.

In the case of this clone: At one boundary the junction diverges from the germline segment, which might be a read error. The chain couples TRBV10-3 to TRBJ2-7; D unclear. CDR3 size: 11 residues. The germline V gene has CDR1 ENHRY and CDR2 SYGVKD. CDR3 protein: CTISNQDEQYF. The CDR3 region has the DNA TGTACCATCAGTAACCAGGACGAGCAGTACTTC.

With regard to this clone: Other DNA sequences in the sample encode the same CDR3. The genes are TRBV18 and TRBJ1-5, with a weak D call TRBD1 (6 bases). The CDR3 is 15 residues long. Trimming took off 9 bases at V and 1 base at J, with 16 bases between the two ends. CDR1 is KGHSH, CDR2 LQKENI, per germline. Here the CDR3 reads CASGSQGLSNQPQHF. The CDR3 DNA follows: TGTGCCAGTGGTTCCCAGGGGTTAAGCAATCAGCCCCAGCATTTT. The full variable domain, rest sourced from reference TRBV18 and TRBJ1-5, is NAGVMQNPRHLVRRRGQEARLRCSPMKGHSHVYWYRQLPEEGLKFMVYLQKENIIDESGMPKERFSAEFPKEGPSILRIQQVVRGDSAAYFCASGSQGLSNQPQHFGDGTRLSIL.

This chain links TRBV23-1 with TRBJ2-7, with D unresolved. TRBV23-1 is annotated as an ORF whose role is uncertain. This CDR3 comprises 15 residues. Deletions cut 0 bases from V and 0 bases from J, with 9 bases between. In nucleotides, the CDR3 is TGCGCCAGCAGTCAATCGATCTGGAGCTCCTACGAGCAGTACTTC. Protein product: CASSQSIWSSYEQYF.

This rearrangement joins TRBV27 to TRBJ2-1; weak D call: TRBD1 (5 bases). Looked up from germline, CDR1 is MNHEY and CDR2 is SMNVEV (reference sequence). V was pared by 0 bases and J by 10 bases, with 13 bases between. The CDR3 is 14 residues long. Here the CDR3 reads CASSLSSSGNEQFF. Here the CDR3 DNA reads TGTGCCAGCAGTTTATCCTCATCAGGGAACGAGCAGTTCTTC.

The chain has TRBV5-1 and TRBJ1-4, with 8 bases that match TRBD1. From germline, CDR1 is SGHRS and CDR2 YFSETQ. With 4 bases clipped from V and 6 bases from J, the junction kept 5 bases outside the gene matches. The CDR3 covers 14 residues. The CDR3 reads CASSLDRGDEKLFF. CDR3 coding DNA: TGCGCCAGCAGCCTAGACAGGGGTGATGAAAAACTGTTTTTT. Full variable domain (rest looked up from reference TRBV5-1 and TRBJ1-4): KAGVTQTPRYLIKTRGQQVTLSCSPISGHRSVSWYQQTPGQGLQFLFEYFSETQRNKGNFPGRFSGRQFSNSRSEMNVSTLELGDSALYLCASSLDRGDEKLFFGSGTQLSVL.

V is TRBV7-2 and J is TRBJ2-7, with TRBD1 matching 7 bases. The CDR3 length is 14 residues. V shed 5 bases, J shed 3 bases, and the junction held 7 bases outside the gene matches. Germline-derived CDR1 and CDR2 are SGHTA and FQGNSA. CDR3 in amino acids: CASSPGQPLYEQYF. The CDR3 nucleotides read TGTGCCAGCAGCCCGGGACAGCCCCTCTACGAGCAGTACTTC. Looking up the rest from reference TRBV7-2 and TRBJ2-7 gives the full variable domain: GAGVSQSPSNKVTEKGKDVELRCDPISGHTALYWYRQSLGQGLEFLIYFQGNSAPDKSGLPSDRFSAERTGGSVSTLTIQRTQQEDSAVYLCASSPGQPLYEQYFGPGTRLTVT.

With respect to this clone: Sequence at one end of the junction differs from germline and may be a read error. The chain couples TRBV7-7 to TRBJ2-1, with 12 bases lining up with TRBD2. Looked up from germline, CDR1 is SSHAT and CDR2 is FNYEAQ (reference sequence). This CDR3 spans 15 amino acids. The DNA of the CDR3 is TGTGCTAGCAGCTTAAACCTAGCGGGAGGGCATGAGCAGTTCTTC. Protein: CASSLNLAGGHEQFF.

This clone has just a few counts. V is TRBV27 and J is TRBJ2-4; the match to TRBD2 covers 8 bases. CDR1 and CDR2 (germline): MNHEY, SMNVEV (reference sequence). This CDR3 has 15 amino acids. V shed 3 bases and J 2 bases; nucleotides not matched to a gene: 3. In nucleotides, the CDR3 is TGTGCCAGCAGTTTCGGGGGGGCGACCAAAAACATTCAGTACTTC. Translating gives CASSFGGATKNIQYF.

The J gene is TRBJ2-7, the V gene TRBV15, with 9 bases aligning to TRBD1. CDR1 is LNHNV, CDR2 YYDKDF, per germline (reference sequence). The CDR3 is 20 amino acids. The V segment lost 1 base and the J segment 0 bases; nucleotides outside the gene matches: 16. The CDR3 loop reads CATSRGVGQGLHPSSYEQYF. The CDR3 nucleotides are TGTGCCACCAGCAGAGGCGTAGGACAGGGGTTACACCCTAGCTCCTACGAGCAGTACTTC.

The V call is TRBV9, the J call TRBJ2-7; TRBD2 matches 11 bases. Germline V lookup: CDR1 SGDLS, CDR2 YYNGEE. V shed 3 bases, J shed 2 bases, and the junction held 7 bases outside the gene matches. The CDR3 has 16 residues. The CDR3: CASSAAPGLAAYEQYF. The CDR3, as DNA: TGTGCCAGCAGCGCCGCTCCGGGACTAGCGGCCTACGAGCAGTACTTC.

The CDR3 spells CASSPGSNYGYTF. For the CDR3, the DNA is TGTGCCAGCAGCCCTGGCTCTAACTATGGCTACACCTTC. V usage is TRBV7-3 and J usage is TRBJ1-2; D is ambiguous. V lost 5 bases and J lost 0, with 7 bases in between. The CDR3 runs 13 residues. Germline CDR1 is SGHTA and CDR2 is FQGTGA.

The CDR3 protein is CASSYGTGGTEAFF. The CDR3 DNA reads TGCGCCAGCAGCTACGGGACAGGCGGGACTGAAGCTTTCTTT. V is TRBV5-1 and J is TRBJ1-1, with 8 bases aligning to TRBD1. Losses at the gene ends were 3 bases for V and 5 bases for J; bases not matched to a gene: 6. CDR1 SGHRS and CDR2 YFSETQ come from the germline V gene. The CDR3 runs to 14 residues.

This clone was found once. The chain has TRBV28 and TRBJ1-2, with a possible D match to TRBD1 (5 bases). Germline V gene sequence: CDR1 MDHEN, CDR2 SYDVKM. Trimming pared 3 bases from V and 9 bases from J, leaving 14 bases between. This CDR3 comprises 13 residues. This chain's CDR3 is CASSFGGTLRYTF. CDR3 nucleotide sequence: TGTGCCAGCAGTTTCGGAGGGACTTTGCGCTACACCTTC.

The chain couples TRBV19 to TRBJ2-1; D not resolved. V shed 2 bases and J shed 5 bases, with 10 bases lying between them. This CDR3 spans 14 amino acids. From germline, CDR1 is LNHDA and CDR2 SQIVND (reference sequence). The CDR3 nucleotides read TGTGCCAGTAGTATAACCGAGTATGACAATGAGCAGTTCTTC. It translates to CASSITEYDNEQFF.